This TCR beta chain was observed in a study of OX40 agonist ivuxolimab in advanced cancers. General notes on the study: Ivuxolimab was a fully human IgG2 agonistic monoclonal antibody targeting the costimulatory receptor OX40 (CD134). The paper reports the monotherapy dose-escalation portion (N = 52 patients) of the phase I ivuxolimab trial. Prior anti-PD-1, anti-PD-L1 or anti-CTLA-4 therapy was permitted, and checkpoint inhibitors had been received by less than 45% of dose-escalation patients. In the dose-escalation cohort, 82.7% of patients were male, and the mean age was approximately 60 years, with a range of about 23 to 80. Peripheral TCRbeta sequencing was intended to test whether TCR sequence diversity was altered and clonal T-cell expansion was caused by ivuxolimab. Partial responses were achieved by three dose-escalation patients, of whom one had hepatocellular carcinoma and two had cutaneous melanoma. Among the 52 dose-escalation patients, about 20 had hepatocellular carcinoma, around 15 melanoma, 9 renal cell carcinoma and 9 head and neck cancer. Intravenous ivuxolimab was administered to patients every 2 weeks at six dose levels: 0.01, 0.1, 0.3, 1.5, 3 and 10 mg/kg. Paper-wide results and their limitations: Low levels of normalized T-cell clonal expansion were also seen in some nonresponding patients. At doses of 0.1 to 3.0 mg/kg, clonal expansion of both CD4+ and CD8+ T cells in blood was seen between baseline and week 6. On average, CD8+ T cells showed more expanded clones than CD4+ T cells after ivuxolimab. In the 0.1-3.0 mg/kg groups, partial responders had among the lowest normalized peripheral clonal expansion, particularly in CD8+ T cells. The antigen specificity of the peripheral T cells that underwent clonal expansion was not determined.

Trimming at the junction amounts to 1 base on V and 6 bases on J, and the germline ends lie 13 bases apart. Taken from the germline V gene, the CDR1 and CDR2 loops are SGHAT and FQNNGV. Spanning cysteine to phenylalanine, the CDR3 consists of 16 amino acids. Kept here is only the CDR3 DNA, which spans 48 bases and is read in frame from base 1. Genomic DNA was extracted from sorted cells for sequencing of the TCRbeta CDR3 region. The immunoSEQ Assay was used to sequence the TCRbeta CDR3 regions. In its TCRdb copy, this immuneACCESS table keeps in-frame sequences only and misses some clones. Where compared with another copy, unresolved V genes explain less than half of these, and the others have no known cause. Here the sample has 77,000 or so clones; around 83% occur a single time. 2% to 2.5% of the sample is held by the ten biggest clonotypes. The trial excluded patients who had a history of autoimmune disease or were on systemic immunosuppression. Peripheral blood for TCR sequencing was collected from all dose cohorts at baseline, on cycle 4 day 1, and on cycle 7 day 1. Samples were obtained from an open-label, multicenter, first-in-human phase I dose-escalation trial of ivuxolimab. The trial enrolled adults with locally advanced or metastatic head and neck squamous cell, hepatocellular, melanoma or renal cell carcinoma. Before TCR sequencing, CD4+ and CD8+ T cells were separately sorted from peripheral blood.

On this clone: Its target antigen remains unknown. One base away there is no much larger clone; base qualities are not given.

The TCR was taken from an adult with an advanced solid tumor such as melanoma, head and neck, liver or kidney cancer. Sequencing was performed on CD4+ or CD8+ T cells sorted from blood, taken in a trial of the OX40 agonist ivuxolimab. This receptor chain uses TRBV11-2 and TRBJ1-6, and possibly TRBD1, on 6 matching bases. CDR3 region: CASSLGAGVGNSPLHF. The bases read TGTGCCAGCAGCTTAGGGGCAGGGGTGGGTAATTCACCCCTCCACTTT.